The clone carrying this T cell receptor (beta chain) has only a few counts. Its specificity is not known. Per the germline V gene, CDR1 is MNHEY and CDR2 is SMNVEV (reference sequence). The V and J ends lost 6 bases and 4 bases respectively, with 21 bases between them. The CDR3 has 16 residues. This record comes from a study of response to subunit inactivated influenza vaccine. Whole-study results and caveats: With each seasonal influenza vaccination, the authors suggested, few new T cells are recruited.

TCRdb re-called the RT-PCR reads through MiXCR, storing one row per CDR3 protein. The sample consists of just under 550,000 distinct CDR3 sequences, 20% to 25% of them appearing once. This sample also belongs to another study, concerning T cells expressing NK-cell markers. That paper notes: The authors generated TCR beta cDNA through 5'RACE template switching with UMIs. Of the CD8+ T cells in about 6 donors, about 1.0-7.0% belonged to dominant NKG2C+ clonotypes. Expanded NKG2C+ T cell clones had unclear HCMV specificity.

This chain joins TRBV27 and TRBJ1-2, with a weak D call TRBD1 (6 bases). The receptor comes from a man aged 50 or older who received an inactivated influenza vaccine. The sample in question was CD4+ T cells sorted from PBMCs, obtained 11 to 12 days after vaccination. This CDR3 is CASSLGAGTRAYGYTF. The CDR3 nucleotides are TGTGCCAGCAGCCTCGGAGCCGGGACAAGGGCCTATGGCTACACCTTC.